This T cell receptor beta chain originates from a study of blood T cell repertoires in COVID-19. Overall study context: There were acute and convalescent COVID-19 samples, and they came from the United States, Italy and Spain.

The CDR3 covers 15 residues. CDR1 is KGHSH and CDR2 is LQKENI in the germline V gene. After removal of 5 bases from V and 2 bases from J, the junction contained 6 bases not matched to a gene. The authors' processing: Amplification of reference gene primers was used by the study to estimate nucleated cell counts. TCRdb's table, derived via immunoSEQ multiplex PCR, lists solely in-frame clones and lacks some. That table gives V, J and clone size, and the DNA gave D and trimming. The table has about 100,000 clones, 87% seen once. This rearrangement joins TRBV18 to TRBJ2-3; 8 bases fit TRBD2. Sequencing was done on a sample of peripheral blood. The origin of this receptor is a woman in her forties or fifties with COVID-19, enrolled during active disease. The CDR3, as DNA: TGTGCCAGCTCAGGGCCGGGACTAGTCACAGATACGCAGTATTTT. Its protein product is CASSGPGLVTDTQYF.